These 32 T cell receptor beta chains were all obtained from the same sample, sequenced in a study of blood T cell repertoires in COVID-19. Produced via immunoSEQ multiplex PCR; TCRdb's table is partial and in-frame only. The table includes approximately 280,000 clones, just under 90% detected once. The sample was PBMCs or T cells enriched from blood (not recorded which). These TCRs come from a woman aged 55-70 years who had recovered from COVID-19.

This clone has a count of ten or more. V and J are TRBV28 and TRBJ2-4; D possibly corresponds to TRBD2 (6 bases). CDR1 is MDHEN, CDR2 SYDVKM, per germline. V shed 11 bases and J shed 5 bases, with 13 bases lying between them. This CDR3 region has 12 residues. The CDR3 sequence: CASRLGENIQYF. Here the CDR3 DNA reads TGTGCCTCCAGACTAGGGGAAAACATTCAGTACTTC.

This sequence joins TRBV11-3 and TRBJ2-3, with D possibly matching TRBD1 (5 bases). The germline CDR1 and CDR2 sequences are SGHNT and YENEEA. Trimming cost V 5 bases and J 2 bases, with 11 bases left between them. CDR3 length: 14 amino acids. The CDR3 is CASSLGHYTDTQYF. CDR3 DNA sequence: TGTGCCAGCAGCCTCGGACATTACACAGATACGCAGTATTTT.

This clone was detected only once. The V gene is TRBV5-1, the J gene TRBJ1-2; 7 bases are shared with TRBD1. The CDR3 spans 14 residues. Trimming took 4 bases from V and 6 from J; bases not matched to a gene: 9. Germline CDR1 reads SGHRS; CDR2 reads YFSETQ. The CDR3 reads CASSAQQGFDGYTF. The CDR3 nucleotides are TGCGCCAGCAGCGCCCAACAGGGGTTCGATGGCTACACCTTC.

The V gene is TRBV5-4, the J gene TRBJ1-2, with 8 bases matching TRBD1. J gave up 7 bases and V 4 bases, and 9 bases lay outside the gene matches. The CDR3 covers 14 residues. Germline assignment: CDR1 SGHNT and CDR2 YYREEE (reference sequence). CDR3 region: CASSPPTGELGYTF. Written as DNA, the CDR3 is TGTGCCAGCAGCCCTCCGACAGGGGAGCTTGGCTACACCTTC.

This clone came up many times. The chain employs TRBV7-9 and TRBJ1-2; 9 positions agree with TRBD1. The germline CDR1 and CDR2 sequences are SEHNR and FQNEAQ (reference sequence). V shed 1 base and J 7 bases; nucleotides not matched to a gene: 4. The CDR3 extends over 14 amino acids. CDR3 protein: CASSLEQGAIGYTF. CDR3 in DNA: TGTGCCAGCAGCTTAGAACAGGGGGCGATTGGCTACACCTTC.

This chain connects TRBV4-1 to TRBJ1-5, with TRBD1 as a possible D gene (5 bases). This CDR3 comprises 15 residues. CDR1 is MGHRA, CDR2 YSYEKL, per germline. V lost 4 bases, J lost 0 bases, and 10 bases lay in between. CDR3 nucleotides: TGCGCCAGCAGCCCCCAGGGTCTTAGCAATCAGCCCCAGCATTTT. Encoded protein: CASSPQGLSNQPQHF.

The chain has TRBV18 and TRBJ1-1; 8 nucleotides match TRBD1. CDR3 size: 14 residues. The trim removed 3 bases at V and 4 bases at J, leaving 4 bases unmatched. From germline, CDR1 is KGHSH and CDR2 LQKENI. The CDR3 DNA reads TGTGCCAGCTCACCCGGACAGGGAAGCACTGAAGCTTTCTTT. This translates into CASSPGQGSTEAFF.

The rearrangement links TRBV5-1 to TRBJ1-1; TRBD1 is a possible D gene (6 bases). Germline CDR1 and CDR2: SGHRS and YFSETQ. This CDR3 spans 13 amino acids. The germline V and J ends were trimmed by 0 bases and 5 bases, with 8 bases remaining between them. CDR3 sequence: CASSLAQGTEAFF. CDR3 bases: TGCGCCAGCAGCTTGGCTCAGGGGACTGAAGCTTTCTTT. The full variable domain, rest sourced from reference TRBV5-1 and TRBJ1-1, is KAGVTQTPRYLIKTRGQQVTLSCSPISGHRSVSWYQQTPGQGLQFLFEYFSETQRNKGNFPGRFSGRQFSNSRSEMNVSTLELGDSALYLCASSLAQGTEAFFGQGTRLTVV.

V usage is TRBV11-2 and J usage is TRBJ2-4; TRBD1 matches at 7 bases. CDR1 and CDR2 (germline): SGHAT, FQNNGV. Losses at the gene ends were 6 bases for V and 8 bases for J; bases not matched to a gene: 10. This CDR3 is 14 amino acids long. CDR3 DNA sequence: TGTGCCAGCAGACCCGAGACAGGGACGGACATTCAGTACTTC. This encodes CASRPETGTDIQYF.

The chain is built from TRBV5-4 and TRBJ1-2; possible D gene TRBD1, 6 bases. The CDR3 consists of 15 residues. V was cut by 0 bases and J by 4 bases, with 13 bases left in between. Germline loops: CDR1 SGHNT, CDR2 YYREEE (reference sequence). The CDR3 region has the DNA TGTGCCAGCAGCTTGGACTCCCCAGGGGTCTATGGCTACACCTTC. Translation: CASSLDSPGVYGYTF.

The chain carries TRBV28 and TRBJ2-3; 10 bases are shared with TRBD2. Unmatched junction bases numbered 13, after V lost 11 bases and J lost 5 bases. Per germline, CDR1 MDHEN and CDR2 SYDVKM. This CDR3 has 15 residues. The CDR3 DNA reads TGTGCCTCCGAAAGTAGTAGCGGGAGGATAGATACGCAGTATTTT. It is translated as CASESSSGRIDTQYF.

The rearrangement joins TRBV29-1 to TRBJ1-2; D may be TRBD1 (5 bases). This CDR3 spans 13 amino acids. The V end was cut by 5 bases, the J end by 4 bases, with 14 bases between. CDR1 SQVTM and CDR2 ANQGSEA come from the germline V gene. CDR3 coding DNA: TGCAGCGTTCGCAGCGGGGGAAGCTATGGCTACACCTTC. It yields the protein CSVRSGGSYGYTF.

This chain uses TRBV5-1 with TRBJ2-2; TRBD2 matches at 11 bases. The V segment lost 3 bases and the J segment 5 bases; nucleotides outside the gene matches: 9. The CDR3 runs 17 residues. The germline CDR1 and CDR2 sequences are SGHRS and YFSETQ. Here the CDR3 reads CASSSKIAGGHTGELFF. The CDR3 DNA sequence: TGCGCCAGCAGCTCGAAGATAGCGGGGGGGCATACCGGGGAGCTGTTTTTT.

The chain carries TRBV28 and TRBJ2-5, with TRBD1 identical over 7 bases. Per the germline V gene, CDR1 is MDHEN and CDR2 is SYDVKM. This CDR3 region has 14 residues. With 5 bases clipped from V and 1 base from J, the junction kept 4 bases outside the gene matches. CDR3 nucleotide sequence: TGTGCCAGCAGTGGGGGACAGCCCCAAGAGACCCAGTACTTC. Protein sequence: CASSGGQPQETQYF.

The CDR3 sequence: CASSEWGGVETEAFF. CDR3 sequence (DNA): TGTGCCAGCAGTGAATGGGGAGGGGTGGAGACTGAAGCTTTCTTT. The chain couples TRBV25-1 to TRBJ1-1; weak D call: TRBD1 (5 bases). Trimming took 1 base from V and 5 from J, leaving 14 bases between them. From germline, CDR1 is MGHDK and CDR2 SYGVNS. CDR3 size: 15 residues.

V usage is TRBV2 and J usage is TRBJ2-3; D possibly corresponds to TRBD2 (6 bases). This CDR3 contains 15 residues. The ends were cut back, 8 bases at V and 0 bases at J, with 15 bases in the middle. Per the germline V gene, CDR1 is SNHLY and CDR2 is FYNNEI. DNA of the CDR3: TGTGCCAGCCGTCCCGGGACTCTAAGCACAGATACGCAGTATTTT. Protein: CASRPGTLSTDTQYF.

The chain is built from TRBV10-1 and TRBJ2-1; no reliable D call. The CDR3 is 13 amino acids. Germline values: CDR1 WNHNN, CDR2 SYGVQD (reference sequence). The V gene lost 3 bases and the J gene lost 7 bases, with 10 bases spanning the gap. CDR3 sequence: CASSDQIDNEQFF. The DNA for the CDR3 is TGCGCCAGCAGTGACCAGATTGATAATGAGCAGTTCTTC.

The rearrangement links TRBV29-1 to TRBJ2-1, with D perhaps matching TRBD1 (6 bases). V lost 7 bases, J lost 5 bases, and 15 bases lay in between. The CDR3 is 13 residues long. CDR1 is SQVTM, CDR2 ANQGSEA, per germline. In DNA, the CDR3 is TGCAGCGGGGGGCCGGGGTTTAACAATGAGCAGTTCTTC. Translation gives CSGGPGFNNEQFF.

The chain links TRBV14 to TRBJ1-3; D is undetermined. The germline V gene has CDR1 SGHDN and CDR2 FVKESK. Trimming removed 3 bases at V and 0 bases at J, with 6 bases between. The CDR3 totals 14 residues. The CDR3 reads CASSQMSSGNTIYF. In DNA, the CDR3 is TGTGCCAGCAGCCAGATGAGCTCTGGAAACACCATATATTTT.

This rearrangement joins TRBV29-1 to TRBJ1-2; 8 bases fit TRBD1. CDR1 is SQVTM, CDR2 ANQGSEA, per germline. The V segment lost 6 bases and the J segment 5 bases; nucleotides outside the gene matches: 8. The CDR3 is 13 residues long. CDR3 nucleotides: TGCAGCGTACAAACCCAGGGGGCTTATGGCTACACCTTC. Its translation: CSVQTQGAYGYTF.

The chain recombines TRBV3-1 (or the pseudogene TRBV3-2) with TRBJ1-4; 7 positions match TRBD1. Germline trimming cut 7 bases from V and 7 bases from J; bases unmatched to any gene: 9. The CDR3 consists of 14 residues. CDR1 LGHDT and CDR2 YNNKEL come from the germline V gene (reference sequence). CDR3 nucleotides: TGTGCCAGCAACCTCCGACAGGGTGGTGAAAAACTGTTTTTT. Amino acid sequence: CASNLRQGGEKLFF.

V is TRBV18 and J is TRBJ2-3, with D uncertain. Germline V CDR1 and CDR2: KGHSH, LQKENI. The V end was cut by 2 bases, the J end by 6 bases, with 15 bases between. The CDR3 spans 15 residues. The CDR3 DNA sequence: TGTGCCAGCTCACCAGTAGTCGGAGCCATGGATACGCAGTATTTT. Amino acids: CASSPVVGAMDTQYF. The full variable domain, rest sourced from reference TRBV18 and TRBJ2-3, is NAGVMQNPRHLVRRRGQEARLRCSPMKGHSHVYWYRQLPEEGLKFMVYLQKENIIDESGMPKERFSAEFPKEGPSILRIQQVVRGDSAAYFCASSPVVGAMDTQYFGPGTRLTVL.

The J gene is TRBJ2-1, the V gene TRBV28; 13 nucleotides agree with TRBD2. From germline, CDR1 is MDHEN and CDR2 SYDVKM. The CDR3 extends over 15 amino acids. The V gene end was trimmed by 5 bases and the J gene end by 9 bases; junction bases not matched to a gene: 7. CDR3 region: CASSETSGRVGEQFF. The CDR3 nucleotides are TGTGCCAGCAGTGAAACTAGCGGGAGGGTTGGTGAGCAGTTCTTC.

The chain links TRBV5-1 to TRBJ1-1, with no clear D. Germline values: CDR1 SGHRS, CDR2 YFSETQ. This CDR3 is 14 amino acids long. Trimming cost V 4 bases and J 1 base, with 11 bases left between them. CDR3 region: CASSPLPGNTEAFF. The CDR3 DNA reads TGCGCCAGCAGCCCCTTGCCGGGGAACACTGAAGCTTTCTTT.

The V call is TRBV9, the J call TRBJ2-7, with D tentatively TRBD1 (5 bases). The CDR3 is 13 residues long. CDR1 is SGDLS, CDR2 YYNGEE, per germline. The ends were cut back, 0 bases at V and 9 bases at J, with 13 bases in the middle. This CDR3 reads CASSVGMGLGQYF. CDR3 DNA: TGTGCCAGCAGCGTAGGGATGGGGCTAGGGCAGTACTTC.

The chain joins TRBV12-3 or TRBV12-4 to TRBJ1-1; D gene unclear. This CDR3 region has 12 residues. Trimming removed 6 bases at V and 1 base at J, with 6 bases between. The CDR3 protein is CASREGNTEAFF. The CDR3 DNA reads as TGTGCCAGCAGGGAGGGGAACACTGAAGCTTTCTTT.

The chain is built from TRBV6-4 and TRBJ2-3; 9 bases are shared with TRBD1. The CDR3 spans 16 residues. From germline, CDR1 is MRHNA and CDR2 SNTAGT. V shed 2 bases, J shed 4 bases, and the junction held 7 bases outside the gene matches. The CDR3 bases are TGTGCCAGCAGTGACCGAACCGGGACAGGGTCAGATACGCAGTATTTT. Encoded protein: CASSDRTGTGSDTQYF.

The chain has TRBV4-1 and TRBJ2-7, with D perhaps TRBD2 (7 bases). CDR1 is MGHRA, CDR2 YSYEKL, per germline. Trimming removed 5 bases at V and 3 bases at J, with 14 bases between. The CDR3 runs 14 residues. CDR3 DNA sequence: TGCGCCAGCAGCGAGGGGGGGTTAAACTACGAGCAGTACTTC. Amino acids: CASSEGGLNYEQYF.

The chain uses TRBV7-9 and TRBJ1-5, with D possibly TRBD1 on 5 matching bases. CDR3 length equals 15 residues. V dropped 4 bases and J dropped 3 bases, with 13 bases sitting between them. Germline values: CDR1 SEHNR, CDR2 FQNEAQ (reference sequence). The CDR3 nucleotides read TGTGCCAGCAGCTCACTCGGGGGGTTCAATCAGCCCCAGCATTTT. Its protein product is CASSSLGGFNQPQHF.

The rearrangement uses TRBV19 and TRBJ1-5; TRBD1 agrees at 8 bases. Germline V gives CDR1 LNHDA, CDR2 SQIVND (reference sequence). V trimming: 7 bases; J trimming: 2 bases; junction bases outside the gene matches: 10. The CDR3 is made up of 16 amino acids. CDR3 in amino acids: CASTFYGQGGNQPQHF. The CDR3 DNA reads as TGTGCCAGTACATTTTACGGACAGGGCGGCAATCAGCCCCAGCATTTT. The variable domain in full, with the rest retrieved from reference TRBV19 and TRBJ1-5, is DGGITQSPKYLFRKEGQNVTLSCEQNLNHDAMYWYRQDPGQGLRLIYYSQIVNDFQKGDIAEGYSVSREKKESFPLTVTSAQKNPTAFYLCASTFYGQGGNQPQHFGDGTRLSIL.

The V and J genes are TRBV11-2 and TRBJ2-5; TRBD2 matches at 8 bases. This CDR3 spans 15 amino acids. The germline gives CDR1 SGHAT, CDR2 FQNNGV. The V and J ends lost 4 bases and 5 bases, in that order; junction bases with no gene match: 9. CDR3 sequence (DNA): TGTGCCAGCAGCTCAATAGCGGGGTTGGGGGAGACCCAGTACTTC. As protein: CASSSIAGLGETQYF.

This clone was found once. The chain combines TRBV6-5 with TRBJ2-7, with 7 bases fitting TRBD1. V lost 6 bases and J lost 4; bases outside the gene matches: 6. Germline-derived CDR1 and CDR2 are MNHEY and SVGAGI. The CDR3 extends over 13 amino acids. This chain's CDR3 is CASRRQGWYEQYF. CDR3 sequence (DNA): TGTGCCAGCAGGAGACAGGGCTGGTACGAGCAGTACTTC.